Listed here is a single T cell receptor beta chain. What it recognizes is unknown. With constant-segment primers, 5'RACE yielded cDNA libraries of TCR alpha and TCR beta that carried sample barcodes and UMIs. TCRdb redid the calling of the 5' RACE reads with MiXCR, one entry per CDR3 protein. The sample carries hundreds of thousands of distinct CDR3 sequences, roughly 20% recorded once. The data derive from a study of T-cell memory formation after mild COVID-19. Notes on the study in general: Some clones that responded were present in memory (sampled pre-infection), which suggests cross-reactive memory joined. Contracting clones, day 15 to 85, had balanced CD4/CD8, and later expanders favored CD4+.

CDR1 and CDR2 (germline): SGHDT, YYEEEE. The CDR3 covers 16 residues. V dropped 4 bases and J dropped 3 bases, with 17 bases sitting between them. V and J are TRBV5-6 and TRBJ2-1; a weak D match, TRBD1 (8 bases). Material for sequencing was PBMCs or a T cell subset sorted from them (not recorded which). The TCR was taken from an adult woman who had mild COVID-19 (a few samples of this study predate the infection). Cell type and time point are not known. CDR3 region: CASSAFTGGDYNEQFF. The CDR3 bases are TGTGCCAGCAGCGCATTCACAGGGGGGGACTACAATGAGCAGTTCTTC.